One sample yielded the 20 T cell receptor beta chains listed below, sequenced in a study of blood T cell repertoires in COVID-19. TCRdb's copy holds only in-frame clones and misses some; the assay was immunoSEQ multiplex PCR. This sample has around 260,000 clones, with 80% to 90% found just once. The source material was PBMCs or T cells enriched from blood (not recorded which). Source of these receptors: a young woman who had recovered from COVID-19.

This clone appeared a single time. The CDR3, as DNA: TGTGCCAGCAGCCAAGGCGAAGGGACAGGGGGTGGCTACACCTTC. Translated: CASSQGEGTGGGYTF. The chain couples TRBV7-6 to TRBJ1-2, with TRBD1 matching 11 bases. J lost 7 bases, V lost 5 bases, and 9 bases had no gene match. Germline V lookup: CDR1 SGHVS, CDR2 FNYEAQ. The CDR3 runs to 15 residues.

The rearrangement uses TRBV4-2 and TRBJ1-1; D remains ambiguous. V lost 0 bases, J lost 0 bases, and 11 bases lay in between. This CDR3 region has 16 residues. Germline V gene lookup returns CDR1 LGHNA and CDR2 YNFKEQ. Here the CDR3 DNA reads TGTGCCAGCAGCCAAGATTTTCAGTCCCTGAACACTGAAGCTTTCTTT. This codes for CASSQDFQSLNTEAFF.

CDR3 in DNA: TGTGCCAGCAGCGCTGGCCATCCGAGCACAGATACGCAGTATTTT. Translated, it gives CASSAGHPSTDTQYF. The genes are TRBV9 and TRBJ2-3, with D hard to call. The CDR3 extends over 15 amino acids. Germline CDR1 and CDR2: SGDLS and YYNGEE. V dropped 3 bases and J dropped 0 bases, with 11 bases sitting between them.

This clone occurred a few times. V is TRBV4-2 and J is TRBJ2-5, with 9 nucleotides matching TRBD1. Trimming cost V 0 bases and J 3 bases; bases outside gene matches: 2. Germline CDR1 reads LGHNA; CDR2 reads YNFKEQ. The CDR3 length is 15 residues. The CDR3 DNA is TGTGCCAGCAGCCAAGAGGGACAGGGAGAAGAGACCCAGTACTTC. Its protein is CASSQEGQGEETQYF.

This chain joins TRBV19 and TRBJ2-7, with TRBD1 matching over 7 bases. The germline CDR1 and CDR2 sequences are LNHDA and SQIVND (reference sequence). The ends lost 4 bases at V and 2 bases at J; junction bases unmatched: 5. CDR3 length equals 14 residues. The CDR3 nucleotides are TGTGCCAGTAGTAGGGGGACAGAGACCTACGAGCAGTACTTC. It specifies CASSRGTETYEQYF.

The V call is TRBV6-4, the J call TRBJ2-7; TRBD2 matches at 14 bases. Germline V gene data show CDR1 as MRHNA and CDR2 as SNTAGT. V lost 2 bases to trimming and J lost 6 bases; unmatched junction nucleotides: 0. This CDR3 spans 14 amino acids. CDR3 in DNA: TGTGCCAGCAGTGACGGGACTAGCGGGAGCGAGCAGTACTTC. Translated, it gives CASSDGTSGSEQYF.

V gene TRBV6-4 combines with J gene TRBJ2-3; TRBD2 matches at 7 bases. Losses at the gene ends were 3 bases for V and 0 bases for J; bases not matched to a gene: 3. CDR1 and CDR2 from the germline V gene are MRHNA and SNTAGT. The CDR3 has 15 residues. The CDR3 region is CASSDGSGSTDTQYF. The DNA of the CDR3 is TGTGCCAGCAGTGATGGTAGCGGGAGCACAGATACGCAGTATTTT.

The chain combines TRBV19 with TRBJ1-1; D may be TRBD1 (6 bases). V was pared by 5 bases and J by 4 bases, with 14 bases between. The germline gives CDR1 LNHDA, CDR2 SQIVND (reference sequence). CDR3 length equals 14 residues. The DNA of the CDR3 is TGTGCCAGTAGTTCCTACGCAGGGGCCACTGAAGCTTTCTTT. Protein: CASSSYAGATEAFF.

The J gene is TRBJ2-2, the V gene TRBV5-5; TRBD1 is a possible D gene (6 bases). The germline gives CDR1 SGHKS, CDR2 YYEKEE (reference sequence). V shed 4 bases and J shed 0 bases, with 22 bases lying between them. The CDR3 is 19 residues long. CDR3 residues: CASSPRAAQGSSNTGELFF. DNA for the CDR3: TGTGCCAGCAGCCCCCGGGCTGCGCAGGGGTCCTCGAACACCGGGGAGCTGTTTTTT. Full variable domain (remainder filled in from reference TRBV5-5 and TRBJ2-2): DAGVTQSPTHLIKTRGQQVTLRCSPISGHKSVSWYQQVLGQGPQFIFQYYEKEERGRGNFPDRFSARQFPNYSSELNVNALLLGDSALYLCASSPRAAQGSSNTGELFFGEGSRLTVL.

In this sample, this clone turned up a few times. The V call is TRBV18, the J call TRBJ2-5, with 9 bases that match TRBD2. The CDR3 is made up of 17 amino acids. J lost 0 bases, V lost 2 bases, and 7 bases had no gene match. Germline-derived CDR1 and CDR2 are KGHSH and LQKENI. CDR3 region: CASSPERTSVNQETQYF. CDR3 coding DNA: TGTGCCAGCTCACCAGAACGGACTAGCGTGAACCAAGAGACCCAGTACTTC.

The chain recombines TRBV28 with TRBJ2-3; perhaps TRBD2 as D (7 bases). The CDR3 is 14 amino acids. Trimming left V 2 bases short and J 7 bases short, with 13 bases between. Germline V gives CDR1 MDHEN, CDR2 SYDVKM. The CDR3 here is CASSLVGGPNTQYF. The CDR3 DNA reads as TGTGCCAGCAGTTTAGTGGGGGGGCCAAATACGCAGTATTTT.

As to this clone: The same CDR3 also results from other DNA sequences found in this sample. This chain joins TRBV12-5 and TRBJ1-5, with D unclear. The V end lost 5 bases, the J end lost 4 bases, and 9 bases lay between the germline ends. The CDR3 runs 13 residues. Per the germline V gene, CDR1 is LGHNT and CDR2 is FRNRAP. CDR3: CASGPGGNQPQHF. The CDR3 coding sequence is TGTGCTAGTGGTCCCGGCGGTAATCAGCCCCAGCATTTT.

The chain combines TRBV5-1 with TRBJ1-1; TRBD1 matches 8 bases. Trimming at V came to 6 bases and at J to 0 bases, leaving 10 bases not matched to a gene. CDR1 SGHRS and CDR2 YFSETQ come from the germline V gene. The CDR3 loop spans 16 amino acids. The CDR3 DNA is TGCGCCAGCACAAGGACAGGGCAAAGGCTGAACACTGAAGCTTTCTTT. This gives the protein CASTRTGQRLNTEAFF.

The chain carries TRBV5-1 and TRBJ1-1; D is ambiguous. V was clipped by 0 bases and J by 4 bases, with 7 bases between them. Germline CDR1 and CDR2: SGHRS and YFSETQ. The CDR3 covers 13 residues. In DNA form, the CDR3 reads TGCGCCAGCAGCTTGGACAGTGTCACTGAAGCTTTCTTT. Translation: CASSLDSVTEAFF.

The CDR3: CASSDEAGGFNEQFF. CDR3 in DNA: TGTGCCAGCAGTGACGAAGCAGGGGGCTTCAATGAGCAGTTCTTC. This chain uses TRBV6-4 with TRBJ2-1; 8 bases match TRBD1. The CDR3 sequence is 15 residues long. Per the germline V gene, CDR1 is MRHNA and CDR2 is SNTAGT. V dropped 2 bases and J dropped 6; count of bases not matched to a gene: 6.

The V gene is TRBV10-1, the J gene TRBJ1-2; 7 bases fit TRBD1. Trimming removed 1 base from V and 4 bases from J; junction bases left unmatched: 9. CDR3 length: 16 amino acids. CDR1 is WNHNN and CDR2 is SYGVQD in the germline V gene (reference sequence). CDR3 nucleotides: TGCGCCAGCAGTGAGTTCATCGACAGGGTTGGCTATGGCTACACCTTC. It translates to CASSEFIDRVGYGYTF.

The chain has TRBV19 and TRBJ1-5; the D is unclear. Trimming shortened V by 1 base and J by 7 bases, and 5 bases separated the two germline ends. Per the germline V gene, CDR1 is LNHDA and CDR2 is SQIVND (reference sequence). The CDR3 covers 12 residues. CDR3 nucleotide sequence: TGTGCCAGTAGTATAGTCGAGCAGCCCCAGCATTTT. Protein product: CASSIVEQPQHF.

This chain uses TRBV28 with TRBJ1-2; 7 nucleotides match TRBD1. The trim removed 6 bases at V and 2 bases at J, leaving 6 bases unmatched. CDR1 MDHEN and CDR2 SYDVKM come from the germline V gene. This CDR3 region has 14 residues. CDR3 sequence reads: CASSADRTNYGYTF. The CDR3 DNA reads TGTGCCAGCAGCGCGGACAGGACGAACTATGGCTACACCTTC.

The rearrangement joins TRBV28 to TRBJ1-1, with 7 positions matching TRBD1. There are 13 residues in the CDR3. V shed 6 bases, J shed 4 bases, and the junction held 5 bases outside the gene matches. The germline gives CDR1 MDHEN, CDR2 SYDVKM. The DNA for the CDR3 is TGTGCCAGCAGGACAGGGATAGCCACTGAAGCTTTCTTT. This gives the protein CASRTGIATEAFF.

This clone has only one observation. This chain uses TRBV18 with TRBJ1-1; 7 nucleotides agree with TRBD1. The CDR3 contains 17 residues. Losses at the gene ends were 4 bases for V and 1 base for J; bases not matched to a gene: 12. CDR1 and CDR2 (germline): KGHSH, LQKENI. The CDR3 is CASSLGRTGGTNTEAFF. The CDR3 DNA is TGTGCCAGCTCACTTGGCCGGACAGGAGGTACGAACACTGAAGCTTTCTTT.